This is a list of T cell receptor beta chains from one sample in a study of vaccination and CD4 T cells after COVID-19. TCRdb re-called the PCR reads with MiXCR, one entry per CDR3 protein. The table has approximately 15,000 distinct CDR3 sequences, 50% to 75% seen once. These receptors are not linked to any known antigen. The source material was CD4+ T cells from blood, cultured in vitro. These receptors were obtained from a human donor who had recovered from COVID-19. Both conserved end residues are part of each CDR3. The order of the fields is V gene, clone size, D gene, CDR3 protein. A D gene is named only where the DNA matches it firmly. Only some rows state a clone size, as once, few, many or a class for expanded clones.

>TRBV7-2|.|TRBD2
CASSLEGASGRLGETQYF
>TRBV7-3|.|.
CASSLWGGRQSGELFF
>TRBV20-1|.|TRBD2
CSARDLGWTSSYEQYF
>TRBV30|.|.
CAWTGFSTGYTF
>TRBV11-3|few|TRBD1
CASSLNSGGGGTDTQYF
>TRBV27|.|.
CASSLGRRTDTQYF
>TRBV11-2|once|.
CASSRRGLKGYGYTF
>TRBV11-2|.|TRBD1
CASSLTPGQGRNEQFF
>TRBV11-3|few|.
CASSPVDNSPLHF
>TRBV11-2|.|.
CASSGGATQYF
>TRBV6-1|.|TRBD1
CATYRTGQAGELFF
>TRBV20-1|.|TRBD2
CSAYPGLAGLQETQYF
>TRBV20-1|.|.
CSARDRRGRDTQYF
>TRBV20-1|.|.
CSARERRTPGSPLHF
>TRBV19|.|.
CASSIQALDEQYF
>TRBV30|few|TRBD1
CAWRGTGGNYGYTF
>TRBV5-1|.|.
CASSPSGLGGSSYNSPLHF